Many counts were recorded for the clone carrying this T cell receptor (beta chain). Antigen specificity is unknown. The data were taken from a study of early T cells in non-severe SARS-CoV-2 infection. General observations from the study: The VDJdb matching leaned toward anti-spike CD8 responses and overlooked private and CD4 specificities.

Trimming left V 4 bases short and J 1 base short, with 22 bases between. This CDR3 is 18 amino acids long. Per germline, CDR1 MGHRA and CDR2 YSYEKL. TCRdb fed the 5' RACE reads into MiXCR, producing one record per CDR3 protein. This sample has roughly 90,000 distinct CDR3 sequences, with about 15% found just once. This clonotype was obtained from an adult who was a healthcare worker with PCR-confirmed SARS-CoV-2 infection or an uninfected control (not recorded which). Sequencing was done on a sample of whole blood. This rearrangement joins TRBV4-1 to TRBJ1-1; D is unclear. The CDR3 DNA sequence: TGCGCCAGCAGCCCGCGCGAACTCCCTGGACGGAGGAACACTGAAGCTTTCTTT. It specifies CASSPRELPGRRNTEAFF.